This T cell receptor (beta chain) was retrieved from a study of PD-L1 blockade in urothelial cancer. Method: immunoSEQ multiplex PCR; TCRdb's copy keeps in-frame clones and lacks some. The table shows about 95,000 clones, with nearly 90% occurring only once. The CDR3 covers 13 residues. Trimming cost V 6 bases and J 0 bases, with 8 bases left between them. Per the germline V gene, CDR1 is ENHRY and CDR2 is SYGVKD. Time point in this sample: pretreatment peripheral blood. The table lists this clone with a count of one. The V gene is TRBV10-3, the J gene TRBJ1-2; D may be TRBD1 (6 bases). This clonotype was sampled from a man in his sixties with urothelial cancer. Sequenced here: PBMCs, sampled around atezolizumab (anti-PD-L1) treatment. In DNA form, the CDR3 reads TGTGCCATCAGGGACAGTACTAACTATGGCTACACCTTC. Protein sequence: CAIRDSTNYGYTF.